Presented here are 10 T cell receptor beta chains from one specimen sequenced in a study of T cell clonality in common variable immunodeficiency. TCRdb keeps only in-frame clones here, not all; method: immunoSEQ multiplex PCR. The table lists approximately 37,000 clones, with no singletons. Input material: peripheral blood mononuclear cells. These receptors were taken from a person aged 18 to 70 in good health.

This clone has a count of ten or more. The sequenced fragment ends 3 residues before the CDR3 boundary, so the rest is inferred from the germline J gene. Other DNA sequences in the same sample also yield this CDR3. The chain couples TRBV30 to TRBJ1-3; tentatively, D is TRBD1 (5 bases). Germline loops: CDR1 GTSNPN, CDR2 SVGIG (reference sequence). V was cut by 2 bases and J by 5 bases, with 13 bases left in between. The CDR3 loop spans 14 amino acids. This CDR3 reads CAWSPARVRNTIYF. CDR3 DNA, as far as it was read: TGTGCCTGGAGTCCGGCCAGGGTTAGAAACACC.

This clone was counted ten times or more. The covered CDR3 bases are TGTGCCAGCAGTTATAGAGATATGAACACTGAA. Protein: CASSYRDMNTE. The whole CDR3 region reads CASSYRDMNTEAFF. The J gene is TRBJ1-1, the V gene TRBV6-2 or TRBV6-3; D call uncertain. The CDR3 is cut off 3 residues early in the read; its end comes from the germline J gene. Trimming removed 3 bases at V and 0 bases at J, with 8 bases between. The CDR3 has 14 amino acids. Germline values: CDR1 MNHEY, CDR2 SVGEGT.

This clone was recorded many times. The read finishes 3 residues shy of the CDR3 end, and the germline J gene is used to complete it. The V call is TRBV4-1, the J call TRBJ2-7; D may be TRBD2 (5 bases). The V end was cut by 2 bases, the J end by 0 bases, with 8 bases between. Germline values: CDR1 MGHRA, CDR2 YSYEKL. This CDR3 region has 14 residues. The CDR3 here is CASSQSGHSYEQYF. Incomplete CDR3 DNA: TGCGCCAGCAGCCAAAGCGGCCACTCCTACGAG.

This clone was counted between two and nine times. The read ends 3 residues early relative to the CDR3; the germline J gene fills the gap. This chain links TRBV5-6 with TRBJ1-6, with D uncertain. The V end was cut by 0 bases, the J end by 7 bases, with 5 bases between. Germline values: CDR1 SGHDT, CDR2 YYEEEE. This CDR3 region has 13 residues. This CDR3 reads CASSLARNSPLHF. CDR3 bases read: TGTGCCAGCAGCTTGGCCAGGAATTCACCC.

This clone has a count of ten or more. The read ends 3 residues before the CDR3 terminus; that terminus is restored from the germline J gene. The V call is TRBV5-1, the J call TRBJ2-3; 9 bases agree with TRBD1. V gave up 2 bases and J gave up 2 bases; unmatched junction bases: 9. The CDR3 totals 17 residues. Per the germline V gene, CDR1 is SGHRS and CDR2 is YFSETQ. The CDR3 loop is CASSFTITGGITDTQYF. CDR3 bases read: TGCGCCAGCAGCTTTACGATTACAGGGGGCATCACAGATACG.

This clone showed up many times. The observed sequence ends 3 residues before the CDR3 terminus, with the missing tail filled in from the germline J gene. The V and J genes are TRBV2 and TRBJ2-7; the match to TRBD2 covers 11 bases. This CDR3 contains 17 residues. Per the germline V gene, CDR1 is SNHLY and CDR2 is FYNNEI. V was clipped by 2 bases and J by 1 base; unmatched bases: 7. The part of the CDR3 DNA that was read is TGTGCCAGCAGTGAACCACTAGCGGGAGTTGTGTCCTACGAG. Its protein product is CASSEPLAGVVSYE. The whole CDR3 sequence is CASSEPLAGVVSYEQYF.

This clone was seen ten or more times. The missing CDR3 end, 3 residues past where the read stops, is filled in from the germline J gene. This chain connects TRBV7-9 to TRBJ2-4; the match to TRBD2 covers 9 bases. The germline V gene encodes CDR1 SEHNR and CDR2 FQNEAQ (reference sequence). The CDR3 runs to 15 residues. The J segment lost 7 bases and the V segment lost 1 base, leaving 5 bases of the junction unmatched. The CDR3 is CASSLGGTSKNIQYF. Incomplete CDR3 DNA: TGTGCCAGCAGCTTAGGCGGGACTAGCAAGAACATT.

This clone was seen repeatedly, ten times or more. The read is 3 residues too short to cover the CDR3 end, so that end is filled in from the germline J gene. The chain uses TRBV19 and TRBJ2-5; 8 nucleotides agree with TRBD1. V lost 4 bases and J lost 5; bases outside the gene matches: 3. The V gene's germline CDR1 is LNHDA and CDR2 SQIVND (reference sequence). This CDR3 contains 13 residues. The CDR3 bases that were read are TGTGCCAGTAGTAGGGACAGGAGGGAGACC. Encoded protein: CASSRDRRET. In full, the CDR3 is CASSRDRRETQYF.

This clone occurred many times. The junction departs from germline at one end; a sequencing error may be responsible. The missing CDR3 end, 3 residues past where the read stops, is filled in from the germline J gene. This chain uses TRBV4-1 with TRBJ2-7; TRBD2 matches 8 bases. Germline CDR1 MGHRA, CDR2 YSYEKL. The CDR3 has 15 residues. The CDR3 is CASSLLREDSNEQYF. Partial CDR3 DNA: TGCGCCAGCAGCCTTTTGCGGGAGGACTCCAACGAG.

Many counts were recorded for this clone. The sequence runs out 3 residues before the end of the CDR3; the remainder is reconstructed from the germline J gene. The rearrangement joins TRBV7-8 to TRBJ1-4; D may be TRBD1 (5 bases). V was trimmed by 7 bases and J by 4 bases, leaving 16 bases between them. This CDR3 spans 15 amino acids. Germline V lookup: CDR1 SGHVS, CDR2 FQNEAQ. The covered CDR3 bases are TGTGCCAGCAACTTCTGGGGGGGTGTTAATGAAAAA. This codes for CASNFWGGVNEK. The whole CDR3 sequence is CASNFWGGVNEKLFF. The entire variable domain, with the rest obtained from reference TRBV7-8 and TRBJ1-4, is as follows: GAGVSQSPRYKVAKRGQDVALRCDPISGHVSLFWYQQALGQGPEFLTYFQNEAQLDKSGLPSDRFFAERPEGSVSTLKIQRTQQEDSAVYLCASNFWGGVNEKLFFGSGTQLSVL.